This T cell receptor (beta chain) was obtained from a study of CXCR3-negative and CXCR3-positive naive CD8 T cells. The CDR3 loop spans 14 amino acids. CDR1 is LGHDT, CDR2 YNNKEL, per germline (reference sequence). 5' RACE that incorporated UMI labels was used to prepare the TRB cDNA libraries. No DNA is given; TCRdb re-called the 5' RACE reads and lists each CDR3 protein once. In total, the table holds 45,000 to 65,000 distinct CDR3 sequences. This sequence originates from a human donor in good health. Some clones in this sample may be carry-over from other donors' samples. The sequenced sample was memory CD8+ T cells from blood. The chain couples TRBV3-1 to TRBJ1-1. The chain's CDR3 is CASSQFRGDTEAFF. Together with reference TRBV3-1 and TRBJ1-1, the CDR3 gives the full variable domain: DTAVSQTPKYLVTQMGNDKSIKCEQNLGHDTMYWYKQDSKKFLKIMFSYNNKELIINETVPNRFSPKSPDKAHLNLHINSLELGDSAVYFCASSQFRGDTEAFFGQGTRLTVV.